What follows are 14 T cell receptor beta chains derived from one specimen sequenced in a study of blood T cell repertoires in COVID-19. TCRdb's copy holds only in-frame clones and misses some; the assay was immunoSEQ multiplex PCR. This sample has some 100,000 clones, with roughly 85% found just once. Specimen: peripheral blood. These receptors originate from a woman between 65 and 79 years old with active or convalescent COVID-19.

J is TRBJ1-2 and V is TRBV10-3, with D tentatively TRBD1 (5 bases). The CDR3 length is 13 residues. V was trimmed by 3 bases and J by 4 bases, leaving 9 bases between them. CDR1 is ENHRY, CDR2 SYGVKD, per germline. The CDR3 DNA reads TGTGCCATCAGTGAACCAGGGATCTATGGCTACACCTTC. As protein: CAISEPGIYGYTF.

V is TRBV28 and J is TRBJ2-3; perhaps TRBD2 as D (6 bases). Trimming took off 9 bases at V and 0 bases at J, with 10 bases between the two ends. The CDR3 length is 13 residues. The V gene's germline CDR1 is MDHEN and CDR2 SYDVKM. CDR3 DNA: TGTGCCAGTGGCGGGGATAGCACAGATACGCAGTATTTT. Amino acids: CASGGDSTDTQYF.

The chain links TRBV18 to TRBJ1-1; TRBD1 might be the D (6 bases). The CDR3 is 16 residues long. Germline values: CDR1 KGHSH, CDR2 LQKENI. V lost 5 bases and J lost 4, with 20 bases in between. DNA of the CDR3: TGTGCCAGCTCATTTTCAGGGGTCTTAGGGTCCACTGAAGCTTTCTTT. Its protein product is CASSFSGVLGSTEAFF.

This clone was seen more than once but under ten times. V gene TRBV2 combines with J gene TRBJ2-7; 9 bases agree with TRBD1. Germline-derived CDR1 and CDR2 are SNHLY and FYNNEI. This CDR3 spans 13 amino acids. V shed 7 bases and J 1 base; nucleotides not matched to a gene: 2. The CDR3 nucleotides are TGTGCCAGCAAGGGACAGGGATCCTACGAGCAGTACTTC. It is translated as CASKGQGSYEQYF.

This chain joins TRBV7-9 and TRBJ1-3; unclear D gene. The CDR3 covers 14 residues. V was pared by 2 bases and J by 2 bases, with 7 bases between. Germline V gene data show CDR1 as SEHNR and CDR2 as FQNEAQ (reference sequence). CDR3 protein: CASSLRGTGNTIYF. CDR3 sequence (DNA): TGTGCCAGCAGCTTAAGAGGGACTGGAAACACCATATATTTT.

The V call is TRBV19, the J call TRBJ1-2; 7 nucleotides match TRBD1. J gave up 2 bases and V 7 bases, and 7 bases lay outside the gene matches. This CDR3 contains 14 residues. CDR1 and CDR2 (germline): LNHDA, SQIVND (reference sequence). In DNA form, the CDR3 reads TGTGCCAGTAACGGACAGGCCATAAACTATGGCTACACCTTC. Translation: CASNGQAINYGYTF.

The chain links TRBV5-5 to TRBJ2-3, with TRBD1 as a possible D gene (5 bases). In germline, CDR1 is SGHKS, CDR2 YYEKEE (reference sequence). V was clipped by 0 bases and J by 2 bases, with 10 bases between them. The CDR3 covers 15 residues. Written as DNA, the CDR3 is TGTGCCAGCAGCTTGGAGGGGCAGGACACAGATACGCAGTATTTT. This codes for CASSLEGQDTDTQYF.

CDR3 sequence: CASSLGLAGGKTGELFF. The CDR3 DNA sequence: TGTGCCAGCAGTCTGGGACTAGCGGGGGGAAAAACCGGGGAGCTGTTTTTT. V and J are TRBV28 and TRBJ2-2; 15 bases fit TRBD2. Trimming cost V 5 bases and J 5 bases; bases outside gene matches: 6. This CDR3 comprises 17 residues. The germline V gene has CDR1 MDHEN and CDR2 SYDVKM. The complete variable domain, with remaining parts taken from reference TRBV28 and TRBJ2-2, reads DVKVTQSSRYLVKRTGEKVFLECVQDMDHENMFWYRQDPGLGLRLIYFSYDVKMKEKGDIPEGYSVSREKKERFSLILESASTNQTSMYLCASSLGLAGGKTGELFFGEGSRLTVL.

The chain employs TRBV5-1 and TRBJ2-3, with a weak D call TRBD2 (6 bases). The CDR3 consists of 15 residues. Germline lookup yields CDR1 SGHRS and CDR2 YFSETQ. The germline V and J ends were trimmed by 0 bases and 1 base, with 9 bases remaining between them. In nucleotides, the CDR3 is TGCGCCAGCAGCTTGGTTGGCGGGGGCACAGATACGCAGTATTTT. Its translation: CASSLVGGGTDTQYF.

This chain connects TRBV19 to TRBJ2-2; tentatively, D is TRBD1 (5 bases). The CDR3 has 18 amino acids. With 7 bases removed from V and 0 bases from J, the gap between germline ends came to 21 bases. CDR1 is LNHDA and CDR2 is SQIVND in the germline V gene (reference sequence). This CDR3 reads CASTPRRDRPSNTGELFF. CDR3 DNA sequence: TGTGCCAGTACCCCCCGCCGCGACAGACCTTCGAACACCGGGGAGCTGTTTTTT.

This chain connects TRBV28 to TRBJ2-7; no clear D. V was cut by 7 bases and J by 6 bases, with 13 bases left in between. The CDR3 extends over 12 amino acids. Germline V gene data show CDR1 as MDHEN and CDR2 as SYDVKM. CDR3 bases: TGTGCCAGCATCAAAAGCGACGGCGAGCAGTACTTC. It specifies CASIKSDGEQYF.

On this clone itself: The sample holds other DNA sequences that translate to the same CDR3. The chain has TRBV24-1 and TRBJ1-1; 9 bases agree with TRBD1. Germline assignment: CDR1 KGHDR and CDR2 SFDVKD. The trim removed 4 bases at V and 3 bases at J, leaving 5 bases unmatched. This CDR3 spans 15 amino acids. CDR3 region: CATSDPRQGDTEAFF. The CDR3 nucleotides read TGTGCCACCAGTGACCCCCGACAGGGGGACACTGAAGCTTTCTTT.

This chain connects TRBV5-1 to TRBJ2-1; 7 bases align to TRBD2. The V and J ends lost 4 bases and 5 bases, in that order; junction bases with no gene match: 12. In germline, CDR1 is SGHRS, CDR2 YFSETQ. The CDR3 is 16 residues long. CDR3 nucleotides: TGCGCCAGCAGCCAGGTCGCAGGGCGGGGGAACAATGAGCAGTTCTTC. Protein product: CASSQVAGRGNNEQFF.

The chain recombines TRBV7-6 with TRBJ2-3; D may be TRBD2 (6 bases). Germline V gene sequence: CDR1 SGHVS, CDR2 FNYEAQ. Trimming stripped 1 base from V and 2 bases from J, with 19 bases between. CDR3 length: 18 residues. The CDR3 coding sequence is TGTGCCAGCAGCTTAGAAGCCCCAGCGGGCCCCTACACAGATACGCAGTATTTT. It yields the protein CASSLEAPAGPYTDTQYF.